A selection of T cell receptor beta chains follows, all from one sample in a study of blood T cell repertoires in COVID-19. The repertoire was sequenced with immunoSEQ multiplex PCR; TCRdb's copy has only in-frame clones and lacks some. Of about 50,000 clones listed, around 86% are singletons. The sample was peripheral blood. These receptor sequences come from a woman older than 75 with COVID-19, enrolled during active disease. The CDR3 runs from the conserved cysteine through the conserved F or W. Fields, in order: J gene, V gene, clone size, CDR3 protein. Only part of the rows carry a size: once, few, many, or a class if the clone is expanded.

>TRBJ1-1|TRBV3-1/TRBV3-2|NA
CASSASTYLNTEAFF
>TRBJ2-7|TRBV11-2|NA
CASSQGASSSYEQYF
>TRBJ2-1|TRBV7-9|NA
CASRSLGGGVGDEQFF
>TRBJ1-2|TRBV6-5|NA
CASSPGTGPWSCTF
>TRBJ1-5|TRBV2|NA
CASKAALLHSNQPQHF
>TRBJ2-2|TRBV7-2|NA
CASSLEVAGNTGELFF
>TRBJ1-2|TRBV3-1/TRBV3-2|NA
CASSWTGLGYTF
>TRBJ2-5|TRBV4-1|NA
CASSQDRQNRGTQYF
>TRBJ2-2|TRBV5-1|once
CASRDDRGPTGELFF
>TRBJ1-6|TRBV6-1|NA
CASSEFRVVRGGNSPLHF
>TRBJ1-2|TRBV7-8|NA
CASSLEGQTYGYTF
>TRBJ1-1|TRBV28|NA
CASRGTANTEAFF
>TRBJ2-2|TRBV10-1|NA
CASSAGNGELFF
>TRBJ2-3|TRBV6-1|NA
CASSEGGEGVQYF
>TRBJ1-5|TRBV7-9|NA
CASSPGTGLGNQPQHF
>TRBJ2-2|TRBV6-4|NA
CASSDLPLGLGTGELFF
>TRBJ1-1|TRBV7-9|once
CASSRTGNTEAFF
>TRBJ2-1|TRBV12-5|NA
CASGPLGGEYNEQFF
>TRBJ1-5|TRBV6-5|NA
CASRPWLYPGQPQHF
>TRBJ1-2|TRBV9|once
CASSVASALNYGYTF
>TRBJ2-5|TRBV27|NA
CASGKGGSVVQTQYF
>TRBJ2-2|TRBV5-1|NA
CASSLVAGGRTGELFF
>TRBJ1-1|TRBV18|NA
CASSPRQGGNTEAFF
>TRBJ1-1|TRBV6-5|NA
CASRSQASKNTEAFF
>TRBJ1-2|TRBV6-5|NA
CASSYGGGSYGYTF
>TRBJ1-3|TRBV4-1|NA
CASSQGGLGNTIYF
>TRBJ1-6|TRBV19|NA
CASTSADTYNSPLHF
>TRBJ1-1|TRBV27|NA
CASSQGTANTEAFF
>TRBJ1-1|TRBV28|medium-sized
CASSPLEGRSTEAFF
>TRBJ1-3|TRBV27|NA
CASSPMGLGLNTIYF
>TRBJ1-1|TRBV5-4|NA
CASSLGGTGVNTEAFF
>TRBJ2-1|TRBV20-1|NA
CSARDSREQFF
>TRBJ2-3|TRBV11-2|NA
CASSQGTSGTDTQYF
>TRBJ1-2|TRBV18|NA
CASSRDRDRLYGYTF
>TRBJ1-5|TRBV6-5|once
CASSRDMGNQPQHF
>TRBJ1-6|TRBV7-2|NA
CASTPTGRVNSPLHF
>TRBJ2-2|TRBV7-7|NA
CASSLGRPGTGELFF